Each of the 2 T cell receptor beta chains below was sequenced from the same sample in a study of blood T cell repertoires in COVID-19. The data were produced by immunoSEQ multiplex PCR, yet TCRdb's version contains in-frame clones alone and is incomplete. The table shows over 150,000 clones, with approximately 90% occurring only once. Source material: peripheral blood. These TCRs come from a young man with acute or convalescent COVID-19.

The rearrangement joins TRBV14 to TRBJ1-2, with D maybe TRBD1 (5 bases). V shed 4 bases and J shed 2 bases, with 11 bases lying between them. Germline CDR1 and CDR2: SGHDN and FVKESK. There are 14 residues in the CDR3. The DNA for the CDR3 is TGTGCCAGCAGCCCCTCCGGGGGAAACTATGGCTACACCTTC. This sequence encodes CASSPSGGNYGYTF.

The chain has TRBV20-1 and TRBJ2-1; D is perhaps TRBD2 (6 bases). V was pared by 7 bases and J by 10 bases, with 14 bases between. This CDR3 comprises 11 residues. CDR1 is DFQATT, CDR2 SNEGSKA, per germline (reference sequence). As DNA, the CDR3 is TGCAGTGTTTTCATCGGACTAGAGCAGTTCTTC. Its translation is CSVFIGLEQFF.